This TCR beta chain was sequenced for a study of radiotherapy plus CTLA-4 blockade in lung cancer. Findings of the study overall: In blood, early T cell clone dynamics reportedly predicted response best, together with interferon-beta. Following radiotherapy plus ipilimumab, tumor-derived TCR clones expanded in the blood.

As concerns this clone: Its specificity is not known.

Those patients who had chemo-refractory metastatic non-small-cell lung cancer were given focal radiation along with CTLA-4 blockade through ipilimumab. CDR1 and CDR2 from the germline V gene are MNHNY and SVGAGI (reference sequence). CDR3 length: 12 amino acids. Between the trimmed V and J ends, which lost 2 bases and 6 bases, there was a span of 6 bases. Repertoires were generated with immunoSEQ multiplex PCR, while TCRdb's copy carries only in-frame clones and drops some. The sample has roughly 57,000 clones; about 80% are singletons. Sequencing used peripheral blood, obtained from a patient treated with radiotherapy plus ipilimumab. This TCR derives from a human donor with non-small cell lung cancer whose response to radiotherapy plus ipilimumab could not be evaluated. V is TRBV6-6 and J is TRBJ2-3; D unclear. CDR3 DNA sequence: TGTGCCAGCAGTTACAAGCCCGATACGCAGTATTTT. Translating gives CASSYKPDTQYF.